The 32 T cell receptor beta chains below all came from one sample that was sequenced in a study of T cells after posttransplantation cyclophosphamide listed by TCRdb under 2016. The library relied on the immunoSEQ multiplex PCR assay. The clones in this table, taken by TCRdb from immuneACCESS, are in-frame only. Not every clone is retained; where verified, under half of the shortfall comes from an unresolved V gene, and the cause of the rest is unknown. This sample has under 45,000 clones in the table, none counted a single time. The ten largest clones take up approximately 6% of the sample. The specimen was PBMCs. Receptors were obtained from a man aged 25-45 years in good health and a related stem cell transplant donor.

The chain uses TRBV6-5 and TRBJ2-1; D not resolved. The CDR3 extends over 11 amino acids. Trimming took 6 bases from V and 6 from J, leaving 6 bases between them. CDR1 MNHEY and CDR2 SVGAGI come from the germline V gene. The CDR3 nucleotides are TGTGCCAGCAGGTCACTCAATGAGCAGTTCTTC. This translates into CASRSLNEQFF.

This clone has a count of ten or more. V is TRBV5-6 and J is TRBJ1-2, with D possibly TRBD1 on 6 matching bases. Germline-derived CDR1 and CDR2 are SGHDT and YYEEEE. This CDR3 has 14 residues. V was clipped by 5 bases and J by 3 bases, with 14 bases between them. CDR3 sequence: CASRQQGVDYGYTF. The DNA of the CDR3 is TGTGCCAGCAGGCAACAGGGTGTTGACTATGGCTACACCTTC.

This clone has ten or more counts. The genes are TRBV5-1 and TRBJ2-7; 10 nucleotides line up with TRBD1. The V gene end was trimmed by 3 bases and the J gene end by 2 bases; junction bases not matched to a gene: 5. The CDR3 is made up of 15 amino acids. CDR1 and CDR2 from the germline V gene are SGHRS and YFSETQ. This CDR3 is CASSSGTGVTYEQYF. As DNA, the CDR3 is TGCGCCAGCAGCTCCGGGACAGGGGTTACCTACGAGCAGTACTTC.

This clone was counted at least ten times. CDR3 region: CASSFRTSGANVLTF. CDR3 nucleotides: TGCGCCAGCAGCTTCCGGACATCTGGGGCCAACGTCCTGACTTTC. The chain recombines TRBV5-1 with TRBJ2-6, with a possible D match to TRBD1 (5 bases). Between the trimmed V and J ends, which lost 2 bases and 1 base, there was a span of 7 bases. Germline V gene sequence: CDR1 SGHRS, CDR2 YFSETQ. CDR3 length equals 15 residues.

The rearrangement uses TRBV29-1 and TRBJ2-7, with D perhaps TRBD2 (5 bases). The CDR3 is 11 residues long. The germline V gene encodes CDR1 SQVTM and CDR2 ANQGSEA. The ends were cut back, 7 bases at V and 5 bases at J, with 12 bases in the middle. The CDR3: CSAESGNEQYF. CDR3 nucleotide sequence: TGCAGCGCCGAGTCGGGGAACGAGCAGTACTTC.

This clone appeared a few times. The chain has TRBV5-5 and TRBJ1-1; 8 bases map to TRBD1. The germline V gene has CDR1 SGHKS and CDR2 YYEKEE (reference sequence). The CDR3 has 14 residues. V dropped 3 bases and J dropped 3; count of bases not matched to a gene: 4. CDR3 in amino acids: CASSSTGEYTEAFF. The CDR3 DNA reads as TGTGCCAGCAGCTCGACAGGGGAGTACACTGAAGCTTTCTTT.

This chain joins TRBV7-2 and TRBJ2-3, with 7 bases that match TRBD1. Germline V gene sequence: CDR1 SGHTA, CDR2 FQGNSA. J lost 4 bases, V lost 5 bases, and 3 bases had no gene match. CDR3 length: 13 residues. The CDR3 nucleotides are TGTGCCAGCAGCCAGACAGGGCCAGATACGCAGTATTTT. Translation: CASSQTGPDTQYF.

At least ten counts were recorded for this clone. The genes are TRBV2 and TRBJ1-5, with D possibly TRBD1 on 5 matching bases. From germline, CDR1 is SNHLY and CDR2 FYNNEI. Trimming shortened V by 0 bases and J by 5 bases, and 8 bases separated the two germline ends. The CDR3 consists of 14 residues. The CDR3 loop is CASSEARVDQPQHF. The CDR3 DNA reads TGTGCCAGCAGTGAAGCCAGGGTCGATCAGCCCCAGCATTTT. Full variable domain (rest looked up from reference TRBV2 and TRBJ1-5): EPEVTQTPSHQVTQMGQEVILRCVPISNHLYFYWYRQILGQKVEFLVSFYNNEISEKSEIFDDQFSVERPDGSNFTLKIRSTKLEDSAMYFCASSEARVDQPQHFGDGTRLSIL.

This clone was detected only a few times. The chain uses TRBV4-2 and TRBJ1-2; tentatively, D is TRBD1 (5 bases). The germline CDR1 and CDR2 sequences are LGHNA and YNFKEQ. CDR3 length: 18 amino acids. With 4 bases removed from V and 0 bases from J, the gap between germline ends came to 21 bases. CDR3 loop: CASSLRDGMGPTNYGYTF. The CDR3 DNA reads TGTGCCAGCAGCCTTAGAGACGGGATGGGGCCGACTAACTATGGCTACACCTTC.

This clone was counted ten times or more. The chain is built from TRBV12-3 or TRBV12-4 and TRBJ1-2; TRBD1 matches 7 bases. This CDR3 has 15 residues. Unmatched junction bases numbered 6, after V lost 3 bases and J lost 2 bases. Here the CDR3 DNA reads TGTGCCAGCAGTTTGACAGGGATAGGGAACTATGGCTACACCTTC. Its translation: CASSLTGIGNYGYTF.

Many counts were recorded for this clone. The chain couples TRBV6-2 or TRBV6-3 to TRBJ2-1; a weak D match, TRBD2 (6 bases). Germline V CDR1 and CDR2: MNHEY, SVGEGT. The ends were cut back, 2 bases at V and 0 bases at J, with 11 bases in the middle. This CDR3 is 16 amino acids long. CDR3 sequence: CASSYVGGSSYNEQFF. CDR3 bases: TGTGCCAGCAGTTACGTCGGGGGTAGCTCCTACAATGAGCAGTTCTTC.

This clone was counted ten times or more. The chain couples TRBV5-1 to TRBJ1-2; D ambiguous. Looked up from germline, CDR1 is SGHRS and CDR2 is YFSETQ. This CDR3 is built from 16 residues. Trimming left V 0 bases short and J 7 bases short, with 19 bases between. The CDR3 region is CASSLDSLILDSGYTF. In DNA, the CDR3 is TGCGCCAGCAGCTTGGATTCTTTGATCCTCGACTCTGGCTACACCTTC.

This clone was detected many times. V usage is TRBV7-2 and J usage is TRBJ1-4, with a tentative D call TRBD1 (6 bases). V gave up 1 base and J gave up 6 bases, with 15 bases separating them. CDR1 and CDR2 from the germline V gene are SGHTA and FQGNSA. The length of the CDR3 is 16 residues. The CDR3 reads CASSLDTGRLDEKLFF. Written as DNA, the CDR3 is TGTGCCAGCAGCTTAGACACAGGGCGTCTAGATGAAAAACTGTTTTTT.

The table lists this clone with a few counts. The chain links TRBV9 to TRBJ2-1; 10 bases align to TRBD2. The CDR3 is 18 amino acids. Germline CDR1 SGDLS, CDR2 YYNGEE. V lost 2 bases to trimming and J lost 2 bases; unmatched junction nucleotides: 10. CDR3 in amino acids: CASSVPSGGPLPYNEQFF. DNA of the CDR3: TGTGCCAGCAGCGTTCCTAGCGGGGGCCCCCTTCCCTACAATGAGCAGTTCTTC.

There are many counts of this clone. The V gene is TRBV5-4, the J gene TRBJ1-1; D not resolved. Germline CDR1 and CDR2: SGHNT and YYREEE (reference sequence). The CDR3 covers 13 residues. V lost 2 bases, J lost 8 bases, and 13 bases lay in between. CDR3 region: CASSFTGRMEAFF. In nucleotides, the CDR3 is TGTGCCAGCAGCTTTACGGGGAGGATGGAAGCTTTCTTT.

This clone has ten or more counts. V is TRBV19 and J is TRBJ1-1; D might be TRBD1 (6 bases). CDR1 is LNHDA, CDR2 SQIVND, per germline (reference sequence). CDR3 length equals 12 residues. Trimming took off 6 bases at V and 9 bases at J, with 14 bases between the two ends. The CDR3 protein is CASRAPGEKAFF. CDR3 sequence (DNA): TGTGCCAGTAGGGCACCAGGGGAGAAAGCTTTCTTT.

The table lists this clone with a few counts. The chain carries TRBV2 and TRBJ2-2, with TRBD1 matching over 9 bases. Losses at the gene ends were 6 bases for V and 6 bases for J; bases not matched to a gene: 5. Germline V lookup: CDR1 SNHLY, CDR2 FYNNEI. The CDR3 contains 14 residues. The CDR3 DNA is TGTGCCAGCAGGGAGACAGGGGGGCCCGGGGAGCTGTTTTTT. Protein sequence: CASRETGGPGELFF.

The V and J genes are TRBV6-5 and TRBJ2-3; 7 bases are shared with TRBD2. Unmatched junction bases numbered 3, after V lost 8 bases and J lost 1 base. The CDR3 is 13 amino acids. From germline, CDR1 is MNHEY and CDR2 SVGAGI. Here the CDR3 DNA reads TGTGCCAGCGGACGGGGGGGCACAGATACGCAGTATTTT. This encodes CASGRGGTDTQYF.

This clone came up many times. The chain links TRBV10-2 to TRBJ2-5; 7 nucleotides line up with TRBD2. After removal of 8 bases from V and 6 bases from J, the junction contained 18 bases not matched to a gene. The CDR3 runs to 16 residues. Germline V lookup: CDR1 WSHSY, CDR2 SAAADI. CDR3 sequence: CASHAGEGVLGKTQYF. DNA for the CDR3: TGCGCCAGCCACGCGGGGGAAGGGGTATTAGGAAAGACCCAGTACTTC.

This clone showed up many times. The chain combines TRBV6-1 with TRBJ1-2; D remains ambiguous. CDR1 is MNHNS and CDR2 is SASEGT in the germline V gene. The CDR3 runs 13 residues. V gave up 6 bases and J gave up 3 bases, with 11 bases separating them. CDR3 protein: CASSPKSDYGYTF. CDR3 DNA sequence: TGTGCCAGCAGCCCTAAGTCGGACTATGGCTACACCTTC.

The sample holds many counts of this clone. The sample contains more than one DNA sequence encoding this CDR3. This CDR3 reads CASSLGQGGEKLFF. The CDR3, as DNA: TGTGCCAGCAGCCTAGGACAGGGAGGGGAAAAACTGTTTTTT. The chain employs TRBV7-6 and TRBJ1-4, with 8 bases that match TRBD1. There are 14 residues in the CDR3. Per the germline V gene, CDR1 is SGHVS and CDR2 is FNYEAQ. The V and J ends lost 5 bases and 8 bases, in that order; junction bases with no gene match: 7.

This clone was counted at least ten times. CDR3 bases: TGTGCCAGCAGTTTTGGCGGGGCCGCCAACTATGGCTACACCTTC. It translates to CASSFGGAANYGYTF. J is TRBJ1-2 and V is TRBV27; TRBD1 is a possible D gene (5 bases). Trimming removed 3 bases at V and 2 bases at J, with 13 bases between. CDR3 size: 15 residues. Germline CDR1 and CDR2: MNHEY and SMNVEV (reference sequence).

This clone was picked up many times. V gene TRBV29-1 combines with J gene TRBJ1-1; tentative D call: TRBD1 (5 bases). Deletions cut 2 bases from V and 5 bases from J, with 12 bases between. This CDR3 contains 13 residues. Germline V gene lookup returns CDR1 SQVTM and CDR2 ANQGSEA. This chain's CDR3 is CSVEQGGETEAFF. The CDR3 DNA sequence: TGCAGCGTTGAACAGGGAGGGGAAACTGAAGCTTTCTTT.

This clone has at least ten counts. The V and J genes are TRBV12-3 or TRBV12-4 and TRBJ2-2; possibly TRBD1 for D (5 bases). The CDR3 covers 14 residues. Trimming took 8 bases from V and 6 from J, leaving 16 bases between them. CDR3 residues: CASASDQGPGELFF. The CDR3 bases are TGTGCCAGCGCATCGGATCAGGGTCCCGGGGAGCTGTTTTTT.

In this sample, this clone turned up many times. The gene calls are TRBV6-5 and TRBJ1-2; D unclear. The CDR3 sequence is 14 residues long. Germline V gene lookup returns CDR1 MNHEY and CDR2 SVGAGI. Deletions cut 0 bases from V and 4 bases from J, with 9 bases between. The CDR3 loop is CASSYSREFYGYTF. The CDR3 DNA sequence: TGTGCCAGCAGTTACTCGCGGGAATTCTATGGCTACACCTTC.

The chain is built from TRBV11-1 and TRBJ2-5; tentative D call: TRBD1 (6 bases). Looked up from germline, CDR1 is SGHAT and CDR2 is FQDESV (reference sequence). The CDR3 extends over 11 amino acids. V lost 5 bases, J lost 7 bases, and 8 bases lay in between. The CDR3 protein is CASSQQGTQYF. The DNA for the CDR3 is TGTGCCAGCAGCCAACAGGGGACCCAGTACTTC.

This chain connects TRBV2 to TRBJ1-2, with TRBD1 as a possible D gene (5 bases). CDR1 and CDR2 from the germline V gene are SNHLY and FYNNEI. The V end lost 2 bases, the J end lost 3 bases, and 10 bases lay between the germline ends. The CDR3 is 14 residues long. The DNA for the CDR3 is TGTGCCAGCAGTGAATTAGGGGAAGACTATGGCTACACCTTC. Translated, it gives CASSELGEDYGYTF.

This clone was counted a few times. The chain carries TRBV6-2 or TRBV6-3 and TRBJ2-7, with 9 bases identical to TRBD2. CDR1 and CDR2 from the germline V gene are MNHEY and SVGEGT. V gave up 6 bases and J gave up 2 bases; unmatched junction bases: 8. This CDR3 is 15 amino acids long. CDR3 nucleotides: TGTGCCAGCAGCAAGGAGCGGGGGGCCCCCTACGAGCAGTACTTC. This translates into CASSKERGAPYEQYF.

The V and J genes are TRBV5-1 and TRBJ2-7, with 13 bases aligning to TRBD2. The trim removed 3 bases at V and 6 bases at J, leaving 9 bases unmatched. This CDR3 contains 16 residues. The V gene's germline CDR1 is SGHRS and CDR2 YFSETQ. CDR3 bases: TGCGCCAGCAGCTCGGGACTAGCGGGAAAAACGGCCGAGCAGTACTTC. Residues: CASSSGLAGKTAEQYF.

This clone was detected many times. The DNA for the CDR3 is TGTGCCAGCAGACTAGTCCGCGACACCGGGGAGCTGTTTTTT. It codes for CASRLVRDTGELFF. The V gene is TRBV2, the J gene TRBJ2-2; D is perhaps TRBD2 (5 bases). V was cut by 6 bases and J by 3 bases, with 11 bases left in between. The CDR3 loop spans 14 amino acids. Germline CDR1 and CDR2: SNHLY and FYNNEI.

Many counts were recorded for this clone. The gene calls are TRBV6-4 and TRBJ2-2; tentatively, D is TRBD1 (6 bases). The CDR3 spans 14 residues. Trimming shortened V by 6 bases and J by 0 bases, and 8 bases separated the two germline ends. Germline lookup yields CDR1 MRHNA and CDR2 SNTAGT. In nucleotides, the CDR3 is TGTGCCAGCAGCAGGACAGCGAACACCGGGGAGCTGTTTTTT. It is translated as CASSRTANTGELFF.

This clone was counted ten times or more. The rearrangement links TRBV19 to TRBJ1-6; 7 nucleotides agree with TRBD1. Germline assignment: CDR1 LNHDA and CDR2 SQIVND (reference sequence). The ends lost 6 bases at V and 7 bases at J; junction bases unmatched: 6. CDR3 length equals 14 residues. Written as DNA, the CDR3 is TGTGCCAGTAGATCGCCGGGACAGAATTCACCCCTCCACTTT. Encoded protein: CASRSPGQNSPLHF.